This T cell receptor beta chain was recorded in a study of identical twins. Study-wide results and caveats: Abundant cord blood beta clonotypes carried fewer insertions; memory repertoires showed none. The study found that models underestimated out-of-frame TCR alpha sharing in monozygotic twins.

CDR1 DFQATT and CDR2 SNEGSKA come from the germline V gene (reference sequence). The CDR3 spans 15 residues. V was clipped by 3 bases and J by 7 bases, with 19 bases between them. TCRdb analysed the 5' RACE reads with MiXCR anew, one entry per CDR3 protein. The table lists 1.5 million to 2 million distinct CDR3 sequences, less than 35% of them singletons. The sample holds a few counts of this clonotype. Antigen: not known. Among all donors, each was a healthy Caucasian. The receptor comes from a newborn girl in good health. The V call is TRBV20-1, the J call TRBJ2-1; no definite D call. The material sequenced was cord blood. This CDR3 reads CSASKGLPYKNEQFF. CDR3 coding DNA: TGCAGTGCTAGTAAAGGGCTGCCGTACAAAAATGAGCAGTTCTTC.